The clone carrying this T cell receptor (beta chain) was observed many times. Its antigen remains unidentified. Using RNA transcripts, the TCR beta CDR3 regions were amplified. Following a first-round RT-PCR that used HTBI primers, a second-round multiplex PCR was carried out. TCRdb re-analysed the multiplex PCR reads in MiXCR, keeping a single row per CDR3 protein. Seen here are some 150,000 distinct CDR3 sequences, 35% to 50% observed once, and the top ten hold around 9.3%. Germline CDR1 is SNHLY and CDR2 is FYNNEI. CDR3 length: 19 amino acids. The trim removed 3 bases at V and 4 bases at J, leaving 17 bases unmatched. The authors isolated PBMCs from 9.5 to 10 ml of fresh peripheral blood. The data stem from a study of Graves' ophthalmopathy and Graves' hyperthyroidism. Study as a whole: Untreated patients at initial diagnosis provided peripheral blood.

Study-level findings and limits: Blood was where most expanded thyroid clonotypes above 0.001 frequency also turned up.

This receptor was identified in a man aged 25-45 years with Graves' ophthalmopathy. The J gene is TRBJ2-7, the V gene TRBV2; the match to TRBD2 covers 11 bases. Sequencing input: peripheral blood. As DNA, the CDR3 is TGTGCCAGCAGTGATCCAGGGGGCGGCACTAGCGGGAGCACTTACGAGCAGTACTTC. It is translated as CASSDPGGGTSGSTYEQYF.